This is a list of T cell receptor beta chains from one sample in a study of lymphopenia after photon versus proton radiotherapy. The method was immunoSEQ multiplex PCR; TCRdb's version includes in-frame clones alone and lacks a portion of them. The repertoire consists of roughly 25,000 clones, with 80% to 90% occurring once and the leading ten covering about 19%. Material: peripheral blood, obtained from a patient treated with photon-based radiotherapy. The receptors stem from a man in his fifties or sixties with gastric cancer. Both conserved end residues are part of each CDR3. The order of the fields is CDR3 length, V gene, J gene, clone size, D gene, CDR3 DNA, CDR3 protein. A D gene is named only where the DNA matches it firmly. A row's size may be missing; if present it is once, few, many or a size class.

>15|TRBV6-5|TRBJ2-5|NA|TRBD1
TGTGCCAGCAGTTACCCCGGACAGGGAGCAGAGACCCAGTACTTC
CASSYPGQGAETQYF
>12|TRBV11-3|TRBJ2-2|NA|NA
TGTGCCAGCAGCTGGGCCACCGGGGAGCTGTTTTTT
CASSWATGELFF
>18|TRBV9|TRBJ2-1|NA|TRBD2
TGTGCCAGCAGCGTAGCTTTAACCGGGACTAGCGGACAAAATGAGCAGTTCTTC
CASSVALTGTSGQNEQFF
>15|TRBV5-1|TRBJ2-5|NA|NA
TGCGCCAGCAGCTTGGGAGGGGCCGGCCAAGAGACCCAGTACTTC
CASSLGGAGQETQYF
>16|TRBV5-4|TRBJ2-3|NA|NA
TGTGCCAGCAGCTCCCAGGGTTTATACCCCACAGATACGCAGTATTTT
CASSSQGLYPTDTQYF
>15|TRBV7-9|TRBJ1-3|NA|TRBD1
TGTGCCAGCCGTGCCGGACAGGGCACTGGAAACACCATATATTTT
CASRAGQGTGNTIYF
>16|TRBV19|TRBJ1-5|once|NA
TGTGCCAGTAGTGGACCAGGGGTGGGGTACAATCAGCCCCAGCATTTT
CASSGPGVGYNQPQHF
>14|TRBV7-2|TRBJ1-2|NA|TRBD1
TGTGCCAGCAGCTTAGGACGGACAGGGAATGGCTACACCTTC
CASSLGRTGNGYTF
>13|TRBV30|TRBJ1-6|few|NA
TGTGCCTGGGAGGGGATCTATAATTCACCCCTCCACTTT
CAWEGIYNSPLHF
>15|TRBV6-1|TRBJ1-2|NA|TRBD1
TGTGCCAGCAGTGAAGCCGGGACAGCAAACTATGGCTACACCTTC
CASSEAGTANYGYTF